Below, 9 T cell receptor beta chains from the same sample are listed, as sequenced in a study of blood T cell repertoires in COVID-19. Profiling relied on immunoSEQ multiplex PCR, and the TCRdb table lists in-frame clones only, not all of them. The sample lists 150,000 or so clones, about 85% occurring once. Sequences were obtained from peripheral blood. Source of these receptors: a woman in her 70s with COVID-19, enrolled during active disease.

The V gene is TRBV27, the J gene TRBJ2-1; 11 positions agree with TRBD2. The CDR3 is 19 amino acids. Germline V CDR1 and CDR2: MNHEY, SMNVEV (reference sequence). The V segment lost 6 bases and the J segment 6 bases; nucleotides outside the gene matches: 19. The CDR3 protein is CASSLSILRLAGTSNEQFF. DNA of the CDR3: TGTGCCAGCAGCCTTAGCATCCTCAGACTAGCGGGGACAAGCAATGAGCAGTTCTTC.

V usage is TRBV7-2 and J usage is TRBJ1-2; 7 bases are shared with TRBD1. The CDR3 has 13 amino acids. Trimming removed 2 bases from V and 5 bases from J; junction bases left unmatched: 2. The germline gives CDR1 SGHTA, CDR2 FQGNSA. The CDR3 DNA follows: TGTGCCAGCAGCTTACAGGGGGGTTATGGCTACACCTTC. As protein: CASSLQGGYGYTF.

The sample holds a few counts of this clone. The chain is built from TRBV6-5 and TRBJ1-6, with TRBD1 matching over 10 bases. This CDR3 spans 15 amino acids. Germline CDR1 reads MNHEY; CDR2 reads SVGAGI. V lost 0 bases to trimming and J lost 9 bases; unmatched junction nucleotides: 2. The CDR3 DNA is TGTGCCAGCAGTTACTCGAGGGACAGGGGTTCACCCCTCCACTTT. Amino acids: CASSYSRDRGSPLHF.

The rearrangement links TRBV7-6 to TRBJ2-2; D is ambiguous. V was shortened by 5 bases and J by 7 bases, with 14 bases between the two germline ends. The CDR3 is made up of 14 amino acids. Germline lookup yields CDR1 SGHVS and CDR2 FNYEAQ. CDR3 sequence: CASSELAPGGELFF. For the CDR3, the DNA is TGTGCCAGCAGCGAACTCGCCCCTGGCGGGGAGCTGTTTTTT.

This rearrangement joins TRBV4-3 to TRBJ2-7; possible D gene TRBD1, 6 bases. V lost 1 base and J lost 2, with 15 bases in between. Germline V gives CDR1 LGHNA, CDR2 YSLEER. The CDR3 length is 16 residues. The CDR3 spells CASSQGVDRSPYEQYF. CDR3 nucleotide sequence: TGCGCCAGCAGCCAAGGGGTCGACAGGTCTCCCTACGAGCAGTACTTC.

The chain has TRBV14 and TRBJ2-3; no clear D gene. Between the trimmed V and J ends, which lost 4 bases and 3 bases, there was a span of 8 bases. Germline V gene sequence: CDR1 SGHDN, CDR2 FVKESK. The length of the CDR3 is 13 residues. The CDR3 bases are TGTGCCAGCAGCCCAGGCAATACAGATACGCAGTATTTT. Translation: CASSPGNTDTQYF.

The chain couples TRBV5-5 to TRBJ1-5; D gene ambiguous. Germline-derived CDR1 and CDR2 are SGHKS and YYEKEE (reference sequence). The length of the CDR3 is 12 residues. The V gene lost 2 bases and the J gene lost 2 bases, with 2 bases spanning the gap. For the CDR3, the DNA is TGTGCCAGCAGCTTCGGCAATCAGCCCCAGCATTTT. Protein: CASSFGNQPQHF.

This clone was observed a handful of times. The chain joins TRBV19 to TRBJ1-6; 8 bases are shared with TRBD1. There are 14 residues in the CDR3. V dropped 4 bases and J dropped 7; count of bases not matched to a gene: 3. Looked up from germline, CDR1 is LNHDA and CDR2 is SQIVND (reference sequence). In nucleotides, the CDR3 is TGTGCCAGTAGTAATGGACAGGGAAATTCACCCCTCCACTTT. Protein sequence: CASSNGQGNSPLHF.

The chain is built from TRBV7-9 and TRBJ1-6, with 8 bases matching TRBD1. The CDR3 length is 14 residues. V was clipped by 11 bases and J by 7 bases; unmatched bases: 10. Per germline, CDR1 SEHNR and CDR2 FQNEAQ (reference sequence). CDR3 loop: CAGGGAGGNSPLHF. CDR3 coding DNA: TGTGCCGGCGGTGGGGCAGGGGGCAATTCACCCCTCCACTTT.